These 25 T cell receptor beta chains came from one sample sequenced in a study of OX40 agonist ivuxolimab in advanced cancers. Sequenced by immunoSEQ multiplex PCR; TCRdb stores in-frame clones only, minus some. Of 55,000 to 75,000 clones in the sample, 81% were seen once. Sequencing was performed on CD4+ or CD8+ T cells sorted from blood, taken in a trial of the OX40 agonist ivuxolimab. The receptors were gathered from an adult with an advanced solid tumor such as melanoma, head and neck, liver or kidney cancer.

This chain joins TRBV7-2 and TRBJ1-6; perhaps TRBD1 as D (6 bases). V was trimmed by 5 bases and J by 5 bases, leaving 10 bases between them. CDR1 and CDR2 from the germline V gene are SGHTA and FQGNSA. The CDR3 extends over 14 amino acids. This chain's CDR3 is CASSLDSHNSPLHF. CDR3 in DNA: TGTGCCAGCAGCCTGGACAGCCATAATTCACCCCTCCACTTT.

The rearrangement links TRBV6-1 to TRBJ1-6; D remains unclear. V was shortened by 4 bases and J by 7 bases, with 11 bases between the two germline ends. There are 14 residues in the CDR3. Germline V gene sequence: CDR1 MNHNS, CDR2 SASEGT. CDR3 DNA: TGTGCCAGCAGTGGGGCACCGGGGAATTCACCCCTCCACTTT. Its translation is CASSGAPGNSPLHF.

The chain has TRBV5-1 and TRBJ1-1; perhaps TRBD1 as D (5 bases). Germline-derived CDR1 and CDR2 are SGHRS and YFSETQ. Trimming pared 0 bases from V and 3 bases from J, leaving 9 bases between. This CDR3 comprises 14 residues. The CDR3 DNA reads TGCGCCAGCAGCTTGGGGGGCGCGGACACTGAAGCTTTCTTT. Its protein is CASSLGGADTEAFF.

The chain is built from TRBV2 and TRBJ2-7, with D uncertain. This CDR3 region has 12 residues. Germline CDR1 SNHLY, CDR2 FYNNEI. Trimming removed 7 bases at V and 3 bases at J, with 10 bases between. The CDR3 here is CASTGGLYEQYF. The CDR3 bases are TGTGCCAGCACCGGCGGCCTCTACGAGCAGTACTTC.

This clone appeared a single time. The chain carries TRBV19 and TRBJ2-5; D ambiguous. V lost 3 bases to trimming and J lost 5 bases, with 10 bases between them. Looked up from germline, CDR1 is LNHDA and CDR2 is SQIVND (reference sequence). This CDR3 contains 13 residues. CDR3 sequence: CASSMGLGETQYF. CDR3 coding DNA: TGTGCCAGTAGTATGGGCCTGGGTGAGACCCAGTACTTC. The full variable domain, in which reference TRBV19 and TRBJ2-5 provide the parts outside the CDR3, is DGGITQSPKYLFRKEGQNVTLSCEQNLNHDAMYWYRQDPGQGLRLIYYSQIVNDFQKGDIAEGYSVSREKKESFPLTVTSAQKNPTAFYLCASSMGLGETQYFGPGTRLLVL.

J is TRBJ1-2 and V is TRBV7-9; no firm D call. V gave up 0 bases and J gave up 4 bases, with 6 bases separating them. The CDR3 is made up of 13 amino acids. Germline V gives CDR1 SEHNR, CDR2 FQNEAQ (reference sequence). The DNA for the CDR3 is TGTGCCAGCAGCTTAGCGAGGCCCTATGGCTACACCTTC. It translates to CASSLARPYGYTF.

The rearrangement joins TRBV2 to TRBJ1-5; the D is unclear. Germline V lookup: CDR1 SNHLY, CDR2 FYNNEI. The CDR3 is 13 residues long. The V end lost 6 bases, the J end lost 4 bases, and 10 bases lay between the germline ends. Here the CDR3 reads CASRGIPNQPQHF. CDR3 coding DNA: TGTGCCAGCAGGGGGATACCTAATCAGCCCCAGCATTTT.

The gene calls are TRBV21-1 and TRBJ2-7; the D call TRBD2 from the table was never checked on the DNA. TRBV21-1 is given as a pseudogene. The CDR3 loop spans 13 amino acids. CDR3 coding DNA: TGTGCCAGCAGCAAAAGATCCGGGTACGAGCAGTACTTC. Residues: CASSKRSGYEQYF.

The gene calls are TRBV30 and TRBJ1-3; D unresolved. Trimming left V 0 bases short and J 1 base short, with 7 bases between. The V gene's germline CDR1 is GTSNPN and CDR2 SVGIG (reference sequence). There are 14 residues in the CDR3. Here the CDR3 reads CAWSVERSGNTIYF. The CDR3 region has the DNA TGTGCCTGGAGTGTAGAGAGGTCTGGAAACACCATATATTTT. Complete variable domain (other parts from reference TRBV30 and TRBJ1-3): SQTIHQWPATLVQPVGSPLSLECTVEGTSNPNLYWYRQAAGRGLQLLFYSVGIGQISSEVPQNLSASRPQDRQFILSSKKLLLSDSGFYLCAWSVERSGNTIYFGEGSWLTVV.

V usage is TRBV7-9 and J usage is TRBJ1-1; D gene uncertain. The CDR3 is 12 amino acids. Deletions cut 5 bases from V and 8 bases from J, with 12 bases between. CDR1 is SEHNR and CDR2 is FQNEAQ in the germline V gene (reference sequence). The CDR3: CASSSRAVEAFF. Written as DNA, the CDR3 is TGTGCCAGCAGCAGTCGGGCAGTCGAAGCTTTCTTT.

V and J are TRBV7-9 and TRBJ2-1; no clear D. The CDR3 is 13 amino acids. Trimming removed 0 bases from V and 6 bases from J, with 6 bases in between. Germline assignment: CDR1 SEHNR and CDR2 FQNEAQ (reference sequence). DNA for the CDR3: TGTGCCAGCAGCTTAGCTACCTCCAATGAGCAGTTCTTC. The encoded protein is CASSLATSNEQFF.

About this clone: Within the sample, other DNA sequences also encode this same CDR3. The chain employs TRBV10-3 and TRBJ1-2; D remains ambiguous. This CDR3 has 14 amino acids. Trimming cost V 3 bases and J 1 base, with 9 bases left between them. CDR1 is ENHRY and CDR2 is SYGVKD in the germline V gene. The DNA for the CDR3 is TGTGCCATCAGTGATGACCCCGGTAACTATGGCTACACCTTC. It yields the protein CAISDDPGNYGYTF.

The chain uses TRBV30 and TRBJ1-5; D is undetermined. V was trimmed by 0 bases and J by 0 bases, leaving 3 bases between them. The CDR3 is 13 residues long. Per the germline V gene, CDR1 is GTSNPN and CDR2 is SVGIG (reference sequence). CDR3 sequence (DNA): TGTGCCTGGAGTGTTAGTAGCAATCAGCCCCAGCATTTT. Translating gives CAWSVSSNQPQHF.

J is TRBJ2-5 and V is TRBV18; weak D call: TRBD1 (5 bases). In germline, CDR1 is KGHSH, CDR2 LQKENI. The CDR3 runs 15 residues. Trimming took 0 bases from V and 2 from J, leaving 10 bases between them. The CDR3 DNA is TGTGCCAGCTCACCACCAAACAGGCCACAAGAGACCCAGTACTTC. Translating gives CASSPPNRPQETQYF.

This chain joins TRBV11-2 and TRBJ1-1, with 9 bases matching TRBD1. The germline CDR1 and CDR2 sequences are SGHAT and FQNNGV. V was clipped by 5 bases and J by 4 bases; unmatched bases: 14. This CDR3 is built from 17 residues. CDR3 residues: CASSDTGGAGRSTEAFF. The CDR3 DNA follows: TGTGCCAGCAGCGATACAGGGGGCGCCGGGCGGAGCACTGAAGCTTTCTTT. The full variable domain, completed using reference TRBV11-2 and TRBJ1-1, is EAGVAQSPRYKIIEKRQSVAFWCNPISGHATLYWYQQILGQGPKLLIQFQNNGVVDDSQLPKDRFSAERLKGVDSTLKIQPAKLEDSAVYLCASSDTGGAGRSTEAFFGQGTRLTVV.

This clone showed up just once. This sequence joins TRBV7-2 and TRBJ1-2; the D gene is possibly TRBD1 (5 bases). This CDR3 spans 15 amino acids. CDR1 is SGHTA, CDR2 FQGNSA, per germline. The V end lost 5 bases, the J end lost 5 bases, and 18 bases lay between the germline ends. CDR3 loop: CASSNSKQGGYGYTF. The CDR3 nucleotides read TGTGCCAGCAGCAACTCAAAGCAGGGTGGTTATGGCTACACCTTC.

The chain couples TRBV28 to TRBJ2-7; 8 bases map to TRBD1. The germline V gene encodes CDR1 MDHEN and CDR2 SYDVKM. The trim removed 6 bases at V and 0 bases at J, leaving 7 bases unmatched. This CDR3 is built from 15 residues. Written as DNA, the CDR3 is TGTGCCAGCAGCGACAGGGGAAAAGCCTCCTACGAGCAGTACTTC. This gives the protein CASSDRGKASYEQYF.

The chain couples TRBV4-1 to TRBJ1-3, with D perhaps TRBD1 (6 bases). V was clipped by 0 bases and J by 0 bases, with 9 bases between them. Germline V gene lookup returns CDR1 MGHRA and CDR2 YSYEKL. The CDR3 extends over 16 amino acids. CDR3 residues: CASSQDPGVSGNTIYF. CDR3 nucleotides: TGCGCCAGCAGCCAAGATCCAGGGGTCTCTGGAAACACCATATATTTT.

The V gene is TRBV5-5, the J gene TRBJ2-7; 8 bases line up with TRBD1. Germline V gives CDR1 SGHKS, CDR2 YYEKEE (reference sequence). This CDR3 comprises 16 residues. V was pared by 9 bases and J by 0 bases, with 14 bases of the junction left unmatched. The CDR3 nucleotides are TGTGCCACCCAAGAGACCGCAGGGGGCTTCTCCTACGAGCAGTACTTC. Its translation is CATQETAGGFSYEQYF.

The V call is TRBV11-3, the J call TRBJ2-5; tentatively, D is TRBD1 (6 bases). From germline, CDR1 is SGHNT and CDR2 YENEEA. Trimming removed 0 bases from V and 7 bases from J, with 15 bases in between. The CDR3 sequence is 15 residues long. The CDR3, as DNA: TGTGCCAGCAGCTTAGATGGCCCTGGGGGCGGGACCCAGTACTTC. This encodes CASSLDGPGGGTQYF.

The count of this clone is one. The rearrangement joins TRBV7-2 to TRBJ1-1, with D hard to call. There are 16 residues in the CDR3. The germline V and J ends were trimmed by 5 bases and 3 bases, with 19 bases remaining between them. Germline V gene sequence: CDR1 SGHTA, CDR2 FQGNSA. The CDR3 sequence: CASSLTQYAGDTEAFF. The CDR3 nucleotides read TGTGCCAGCAGCCTAACTCAATATGCAGGTGACACTGAAGCTTTCTTT.

The gene calls are TRBV30 and TRBJ1-4; D is unresolved. CDR1 and CDR2 (germline): GTSNPN, SVGIG (reference sequence). V dropped 3 bases and J dropped 7 bases, with 15 bases sitting between them. This CDR3 region has 14 residues. The CDR3 nucleotides read TGTGCCTGGAGAGGACTCTCGGCTGTTGAAAAACTGTTTTTT. Amino acids: CAWRGLSAVEKLFF.

This clone was seen once. The chain is built from TRBV11-2 and TRBJ1-1; D is possibly TRBD1 (6 bases). Germline V gene lookup returns CDR1 SGHAT and CDR2 FQNNGV. The CDR3 consists of 15 residues. V was clipped by 7 bases and J by 4 bases, with 19 bases between them. The CDR3 here is CASTVDSGGGTEAFF. The CDR3, as DNA: TGTGCCAGCACCGTCGACAGCGGGGGCGGCACTGAAGCTTTCTTT.

The V gene is TRBV2, the J gene TRBJ2-7; 7 bases line up with TRBD2. J lost 0 bases, V lost 9 bases, and 11 bases had no gene match. The CDR3 covers 15 residues. Germline values: CDR1 SNHLY, CDR2 FYNNEI. The CDR3 sequence is CARSIAGSSSYEQYF. The DNA for the CDR3 is TGTGCCAGGTCCATAGCGGGTTCGAGCTCCTACGAGCAGTACTTC.

V usage is TRBV4-3 and J usage is TRBJ1-2, with TRBD1 identical over 8 bases. V lost 0 bases, J lost 4 bases, and 1 base stayed unmatched. This CDR3 is built from 14 residues. Germline loops: CDR1 LGHNA, CDR2 YSLEER. The CDR3 is CASSQDGTGYGYTF. For the CDR3, the DNA is TGCGCCAGCAGCCAAGATGGGACAGGCTATGGCTACACCTTC.